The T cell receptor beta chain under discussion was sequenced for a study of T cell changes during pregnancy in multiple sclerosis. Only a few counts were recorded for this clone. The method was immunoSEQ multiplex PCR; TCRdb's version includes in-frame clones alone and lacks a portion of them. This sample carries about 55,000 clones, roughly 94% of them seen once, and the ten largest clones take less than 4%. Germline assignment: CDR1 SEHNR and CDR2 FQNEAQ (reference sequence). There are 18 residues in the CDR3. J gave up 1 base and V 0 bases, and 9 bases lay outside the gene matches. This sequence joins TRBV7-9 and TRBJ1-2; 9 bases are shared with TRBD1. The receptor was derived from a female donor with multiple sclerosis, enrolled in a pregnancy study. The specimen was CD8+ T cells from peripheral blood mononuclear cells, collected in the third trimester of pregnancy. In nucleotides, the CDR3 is TGTGCCAGCAGCTTAGCCGGGACAGGGTCGATTCTTAACTATGGCTACACCTTC. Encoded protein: CASSLAGTGSILNYGYTF. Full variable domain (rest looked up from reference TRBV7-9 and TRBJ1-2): DTGVSQNPRHKITKRGQNVTFRCDPISEHNRLYWYRQTLGQGPEFLTYFQNEAQLEKSRLLSDRFSAERPKGSFSTLEIQRTEQGDSAMYLCASSLAGTGSILNYGYTFGSGTRLTVV.